Listed below are T cell receptor beta chains from one sample, sequenced in a study of Ad26.COV2.S vaccination and SARS-CoV-2 variants. This table comes from immunoSEQ multiplex PCR, and its TCRdb copy is limited to in-frame clones, with some not included. Among some 520,000 clones, roughly 85% were seen once, and the ten largest hold 13%. Source: peripheral blood, taken in a trial of Ad26.COV2.S vaccine versus placebo. All receptors come from a person aged 18 to 65 who received the Ad26.COV2.S COVID-19 vaccine or a placebo. CDR3s include the opening cysteine and the closing phenylalanine or tryptophan. The D gene is left open where the match is weak. A row's size may be missing; if present it is once, few, many or a size class.

length: 19
size: .
J: TRBJ2-1
D: TRBD2
V: TRBV5-4
DNA: TGTGCCAGCAGCACGAAGCGGACTAGCGGGAGGACCCGGTACAATGAGCAGTTCTTC
CDR3: CASSTKRTSGRTRYNEQFF

length: 16
size: .
J: TRBJ1-6
D: .
V: TRBV5-4
DNA: TGTGCCAGCAGCTTGGCCGGGGGAACAAGGGATTCACCCCTCCACTTT
CDR3: CASSLAGGTRDSPLHF

length: 16
size: .
J: TRBJ2-1
D: .
V: TRBV9
DNA: TGTGCCAGCAGCGCCTCGGGGGCGCATTACACGAATGAGCAGTTCTTC
CDR3: CASSASGAHYTNEQFF

length: 17
size: .
J: TRBJ2-3
D: TRBD1
V: TRBV24-1
DNA: TGTGCCACCAGTGACAACCAACGGACAGGAGATACAGATACGCAGTATTTT
CDR3: CATSDNQRTGDTDTQYF

length: 13
size: few
J: TRBJ1-2
D: .
V: TRBV30
DNA: TGTGCCTGGAGACCGGGACTCACCTATGGCTACACCTTC
CDR3: CAWRPGLTYGYTF

length: 16
size: .
J: TRBJ2-2
D: TRBD1
V: TRBV5-4
DNA: TGTGCCAGCAGCGAGGGACAGGGGGCGCTTATCGGGGAGCTGTTTTTT
CDR3: CASSEGQGALIGELFF

length: 13
size: many
J: TRBJ1-3
D: .
V: TRBV4-3
DNA: TGCGCCAGCAGCCTCGGCAGGGGAAACACCATATATTTT
CDR3: CASSLGRGNTIYF

length: 14
size: .
J: TRBJ1-2
D: TRBD1
V: TRBV7-9
DNA: TGTGCCAGCAGCTCGGGTCCCGGGACAGTCGGCTACACCTTC
CDR3: CASSSGPGTVGYTF

length: 14
size: .
J: TRBJ2-6
D: .
V: TRBV19
DNA: TGTGCCAGTTCCCACAAGACTGGGGCCAACGTCCTGACTTTC
CDR3: CASSHKTGANVLTF

length: 15
size: .
J: TRBJ2-7
D: TRBD2
V: TRBV27
DNA: TGTGCCAGCAGTTTGACTAGCGCGAACTCCTACGAGCAGTACTTC
CDR3: CASSLTSANSYEQYF

length: 14
size: few
J: TRBJ2-2
D: .
V: TRBV7-3
DNA: TGTGCCAGCAGCCGTAATACTGACACCGGGGAGCTGTTTTTT
CDR3: CASSRNTDTGELFF

length: 17
size: .
J: TRBJ2-3
D: TRBD2
V: TRBV4-3
DNA: TGCGCCAGCAGCCAAGAGCCTCTAGCGGGAGTCACAGATACGCAGTATTTT
CDR3: CASSQEPLAGVTDTQYF

length: 12
size: once
J: TRBJ1-1
D: TRBD1
V: TRBV29-1
DNA: TGCAGTTCTACAGGGGAGGGCACTGAAGCTTTCTTT
CDR3: CSSTGEGTEAFF

length: 13
size: few
J: TRBJ1-6
D: .
V: TRBV10-3
DNA: TGTGCCATCAGTGCAAGCGGGGATTCACCCCTCCACTTT
CDR3: CAISASGDSPLHF

length: 14
size: .
J: TRBJ1-2
D: TRBD1
V: TRBV6-4
DNA: TGTGCCAGCAGTGCCCAAAGGAACAGGGGAGGCTACACCTTC
CDR3: CASSAQRNRGGYTF

length: 12
size: .
J: TRBJ1-1
D: .
V: TRBV7-9
DNA: TGTGCCAGCAGCCCAGCGAACACTGAAGCTTTCTTT
CDR3: CASSPANTEAFF

length: 14
size: .
J: TRBJ1-2
D: .
V: TRBV4-1
DNA: TGCGCCAGCAGCCAAGGGGGGGAGGGCTTTGGCTACACCTTC
CDR3: CASSQGGEGFGYTF

length: 14
size: .
J: TRBJ2-7
D: .
V: TRBV23-1
DNA: TGCGCCAGCAGTGGTCGGGGGTTCTCCTACGAGCAGTACTTC
CDR3: CASSGRGFSYEQYF

length: 13
size: .
J: TRBJ2-3
D: .
V: TRBV15
DNA: TGTGCCACCGGCACTACGAGCACAGATACGCAGTATTTT
CDR3: CATGTTSTDTQYF

length: 16
size: .
J: TRBJ2-2
D: TRBD1
V: TRBV4-2
DNA: TGTGCCAGCAGCCAAGGACAGGGGCTTGGCACCGGGGAGCTGTTTTTT
CDR3: CASSQGQGLGTGELFF

length: 13
size: .
J: TRBJ2-5
D: TRBD1
V: TRBV19
DNA: TGTGCCAGTAGGGACAGGCCCCAAGAGACCCAGTACTTC
CDR3: CASRDRPQETQYF

length: 13
size: .
J: TRBJ1-2
D: .
V: TRBV9
DNA: TGTGCCAGCAGCGCTGAGGGGAACTATGGCTACACCTTC
CDR3: CASSAEGNYGYTF

length: 13
size: .
J: TRBJ2-7
D: .
V: TRBV27
DNA: TGTGCCAGCAGTTTATCGGGAGGATACGAGCAGTACTTC
CDR3: CASSLSGGYEQYF

length: 14
size: .
J: TRBJ2-1
D: .
V: TRBV7-9
DNA: TGTGCCAGCAGCCCCGCGGGGGCCTTCAATGAGCAGTTCTTC
CDR3: CASSPAGAFNEQFF

length: 15
size: .
J: TRBJ2-4
D: .
V: TRBV27
DNA: TGTGCCAGCAGTACAGTCCTTGGAATAAAAAACATTCAGTACTTC
CDR3: CASSTVLGIKNIQYF